Sequencing of this TCR beta chain was carried out in a study of blood T cell repertoires in COVID-19. The overall study: The United States, Italy and Spain were the sources of the acute and convalescent COVID-19 samples. T cells, B-cell-depleted T cells, or PBMCs provided the cDNA or gDNA that served as material.

The authors' processing: Amplification of reference gene primers provided the estimated nucleated cell counts. Repertoires were generated with immunoSEQ multiplex PCR, while TCRdb's copy carries only in-frame clones and drops some. V and J calls plus clone size are reproduced from that table; the DNA served to infer D and trimming. The data show about 170,000 clones, with around nine tenths seen just once and around 0.5% held by the top ten. Looked up from germline, CDR1 is SGHNT and CDR2 is YENEEA. The CDR3 extends over 15 amino acids. Trimming removed 5 bases at V and 6 bases at J, with 17 bases between.

The gene calls are TRBV11-3 and TRBJ2-1, with a tentative D call TRBD1 (6 bases). The sequencing sample was made of peripheral blood. The clonotype was recovered from a man in his forties or fifties with acute or convalescent COVID-19. The CDR3 spells CASSQRRTAVNEQFF. DNA of the CDR3: TGTGCCAGCAGCCAGAGGCGGACAGCCGTCAATGAGCAGTTCTTC.